The rows below give T cell receptor beta chains drawn from one sample of a study of T-cell reconstitution after alpha-beta-depleted transplantation in children. TCRdb fed the PCR reads into MiXCR, producing one record per CDR3 protein. The data contain 600,000 or so distinct CDR3 sequences, 23% of them singletons. The sequenced sample was PBMCs, mostly from graft donor cells, obtained 360 days after TCRalphabeta/CD19-depleted stem cell transplant. These receptor sequences come from a boy younger than two who had a stem cell transplant for acute myeloid leukemia, so the T cells may come from the graft donor. The conserved cysteine and the conserved F or W are not part of the CDR3 here.

v_gene	len	j_gene	CDR3aa
TRBV18	14	TRBJ2-6	ASSPQGALGANVLT
TRBV6-5	10	TRBJ2-7	ASSYGLSEQY
TRBV29-1	11	TRBJ1-1	SAESEGYTEAF
TRBV18	11	TRBJ1-5	ASSPDRDGPQH
TRBV6-5	13	TRBJ2-3	ASSYSGTGADTQY
TRBV6-1	13	TRBJ2-6	ASSQDRVGANVLT
TRBV12-5	12	TRBJ2-7	ASGFGGASYEQY
TRBV20-1	14	TRBJ2-1	SARDSGTGAYNEQF
TRBV29-1	13	TRBJ2-7	SVEFVAGGPYEQY
TRBV29-1	12	TRBJ2-3	STEGSGGTDTQY
TRBV20-1	13	TRBJ2-1	SARATSGGRNEQF
TRBV7-2	14	TRBJ2-3	ASSLVRGLSTDTQY
TRBV27	13	TRBJ2-5	ASSYDRGLSETQY
TRBV20-1	13	TRBJ2-7	SAAQPVASSYEQY
TRBV12-3/TRBV12-4	11	TRBJ2-5	ASSVRPQETQY
TRBV28	13	TRBJ1-1	ASSGGVPRNTEAF
TRBV11-3	13	TRBJ2-2	ASSLLGVETGELF
TRBV20-1	12	TRBJ2-3	SAGQDSSTDTQY
TRBV7-2	13	TRBJ1-6	ASSSSGTGRSPLH
TRBV7-2	16	TRBJ2-7	ASSLAAAFRGSAGEQY
TRBV9	11	TRBJ2-2	ASSVDPGGELF
TRBV20-1	13	TRBJ2-1	SASTLFRGYDEQF
TRBV11-2	13	TRBJ1-1	ASSFKEAGHTEAF
TRBV29-1	13	TRBJ1-2	SVEEVRTGGYGYT
TRBV20-1	13	TRBJ1-2	SARDRTGSSEGYT
TRBV7-9	13	TRBJ1-6	ASSFGQGYNSPLH
TRBV20-1	12	TRBJ1-2	SARTRAAGEGYT
TRBV20-1	9	TRBJ1-1	SASVDLEAF
TRBV29-1	11	TRBJ2-5	SVGSPSGGAEY